This passage covers 7 T cell receptor beta chains from one sample sequenced in a study of control samples from healthy donors and cancer patients. Here immunoSEQ multiplex PCR was the method, and the copy in TCRdb shows in-frame clones only, minus some. The sample holds about 160,000 clones, nearly 96% seen once. The sequencing sample was made of blood. These receptor sequences come from a woman aged 30 to 39 in good health.

The chain recombines TRBV27 with TRBJ1-1, with TRBD1 as a possible D gene (5 bases). CDR3 length: 14 amino acids. V gave up 3 bases and J gave up 3 bases, with 11 bases separating them. Germline-derived CDR1 and CDR2 are MNHEY and SMNVEV (reference sequence). This CDR3 is CASSFGGGDTEAFF. The DNA of the CDR3 is TGTGCCAGCAGTTTTGGGGGGGGAGACACTGAAGCTTTCTTT.

The chain combines TRBV3-1 (or the pseudogene TRBV3-2) with TRBJ2-7; 9 bases map to TRBD2. With V trimmed by 1 base and J by 4 bases, 5 bases remained unmatched. The germline V gene has CDR1 LGHDT and CDR2 YNNKEL (reference sequence). This CDR3 region has 15 residues. CDR3 residues: CASSQAAGGPYEQYF. In nucleotides, the CDR3 is TGTGCCAGCAGCCAAGCAGCGGGAGGCCCTTACGAGCAGTACTTC.

CDR3 loop: CASRRTGLESQPQHF. The CDR3 DNA reads TGTGCCAGCAGACGCACAGGGTTAGAAAGTCAGCCCCAGCATTTT. The chain carries TRBV6-5 and TRBJ1-5; D perhaps matches TRBD1 (6 bases). Germline values: CDR1 MNHEY, CDR2 SVGAGI. This CDR3 is built from 15 residues. Trimming stripped 6 bases from V and 6 bases from J, with 18 bases between.

The rearrangement links TRBV7-9 to TRBJ2-3, with a possible D match to TRBD1 (6 bases). This CDR3 has 17 residues. The germline V gene encodes CDR1 SEHNR and CDR2 FQNEAQ (reference sequence). V was clipped by 1 base and J by 3 bases, with 17 bases between them. The CDR3 protein is CASSLDYRVTLTDTQYF. CDR3 bases: TGTGCCAGCAGCTTAGACTACAGGGTAACGTTGACAGATACGCAGTATTTT.

The V call is TRBV5-1, the J call TRBJ2-6; D is undetermined. With 0 bases removed from V and 0 bases from J, the gap between germline ends came to 10 bases. This CDR3 is 17 amino acids long. The V gene's germline CDR1 is SGHRS and CDR2 YFSETQ. The CDR3 DNA follows: TGCGCCAGCAGCTTGGTGTCTTCTGGCTCTGGGGCCAACGTCCTGACTTTC. It translates to CASSLVSSGSGANVLTF.

This chain joins TRBV20-1 and TRBJ2-3; 8 bases are shared with TRBD2. CDR1 DFQATT and CDR2 SNEGSKA come from the germline V gene (reference sequence). Losses at the gene ends were 3 bases for V and 2 bases for J; bases not matched to a gene: 7. The CDR3 length is 15 residues. The DNA of the CDR3 is TGCAGTGCTAGTCCCAGCGGGAGAATCACAGATACGCAGTATTTT. Its translation: CSASPSGRITDTQYF.

J is TRBJ1-6 and V is TRBV3-1 (or the pseudogene TRBV3-2); maybe TRBD1 (6 bases). This CDR3 region has 14 residues. The germline CDR1 and CDR2 sequences are LGHDT and YNNKEL (reference sequence). Deletions cut 4 bases from V and 7 bases from J, with 11 bases between. CDR3 sequence: CASSLGQTNSPLHF. CDR3 bases: TGTGCCAGCAGCCTCGGACAGACAAATTCACCCCTCCACTTT.